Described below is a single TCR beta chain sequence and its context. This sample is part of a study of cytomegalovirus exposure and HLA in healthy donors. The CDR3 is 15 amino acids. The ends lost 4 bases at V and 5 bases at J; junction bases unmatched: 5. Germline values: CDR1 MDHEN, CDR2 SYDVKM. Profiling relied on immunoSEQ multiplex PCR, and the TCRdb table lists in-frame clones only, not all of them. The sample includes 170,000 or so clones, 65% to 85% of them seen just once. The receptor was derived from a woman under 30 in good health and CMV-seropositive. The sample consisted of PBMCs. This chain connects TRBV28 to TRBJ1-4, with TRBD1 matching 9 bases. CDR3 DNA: TGTGCCAGCAGTTCCCCCGGGACAGGGAATGAAAAACTGTTTTTT. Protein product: CASSSPGTGNEKLFF.